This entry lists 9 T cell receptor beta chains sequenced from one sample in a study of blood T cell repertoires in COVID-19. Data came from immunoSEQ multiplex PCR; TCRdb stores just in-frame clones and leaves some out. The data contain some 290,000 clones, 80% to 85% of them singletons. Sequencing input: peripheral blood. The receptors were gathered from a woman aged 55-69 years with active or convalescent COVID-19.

The CDR3 nucleotides are TGTGCCAGCAGCCGACAGGGAGGTCGGTCCTCCTATAATTCACCCCTCCACTTT. This gives the protein CASSRQGGRSSYNSPLHF. This chain links TRBV7-3 with TRBJ1-6; 7 bases align to TRBD1. CDR1 is SGHTA and CDR2 is FQGTGA in the germline V gene. After removal of 5 bases from V and 0 bases from J, the junction contained 10 bases not matched to a gene. This CDR3 has 18 residues.

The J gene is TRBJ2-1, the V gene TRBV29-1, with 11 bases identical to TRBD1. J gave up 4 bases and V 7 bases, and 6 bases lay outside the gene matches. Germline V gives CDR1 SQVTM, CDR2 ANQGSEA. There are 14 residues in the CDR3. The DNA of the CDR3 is TGCAGCGCAACCGGGACAGGGGGTTACAATGAGCAGTTCTTC. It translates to CSATGTGGYNEQFF.

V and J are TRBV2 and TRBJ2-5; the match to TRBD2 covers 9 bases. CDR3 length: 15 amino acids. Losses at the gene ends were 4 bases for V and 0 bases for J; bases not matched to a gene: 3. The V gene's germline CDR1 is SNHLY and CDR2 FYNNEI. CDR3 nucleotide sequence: TGTGCCAGCAGTGGCTTAGCGGGGGACCAAGAGACCCAGTACTTC. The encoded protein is CASSGLAGDQETQYF.

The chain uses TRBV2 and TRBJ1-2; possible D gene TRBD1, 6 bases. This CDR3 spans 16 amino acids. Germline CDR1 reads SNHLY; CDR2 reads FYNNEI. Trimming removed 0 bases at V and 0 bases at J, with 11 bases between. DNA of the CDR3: TGTGCCAGCAGTGAAGCAGGCAGGGACACTAACTATGGCTACACCTTC. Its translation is CASSEAGRDTNYGYTF.

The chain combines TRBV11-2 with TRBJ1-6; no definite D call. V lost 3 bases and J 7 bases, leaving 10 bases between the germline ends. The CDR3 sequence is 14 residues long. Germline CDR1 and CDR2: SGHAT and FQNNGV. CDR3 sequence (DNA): TGTGCCAGCAGCTTGCCATCGGGGAATTCACCCCTCCACTTT. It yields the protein CASSLPSGNSPLHF.

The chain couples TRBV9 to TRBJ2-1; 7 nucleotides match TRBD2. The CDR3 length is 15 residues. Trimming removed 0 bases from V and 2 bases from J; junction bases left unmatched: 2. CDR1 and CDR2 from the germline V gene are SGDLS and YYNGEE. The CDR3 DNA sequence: TGTGCCAGCAGCGTAGGGGGGGGACCCTACAATGAGCAGTTCTTC. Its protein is CASSVGGGPYNEQFF.

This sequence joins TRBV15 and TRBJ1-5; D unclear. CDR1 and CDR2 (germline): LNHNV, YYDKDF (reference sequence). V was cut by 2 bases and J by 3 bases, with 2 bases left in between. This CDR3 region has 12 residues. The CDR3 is CATSRHNQPQHF. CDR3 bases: TGTGCCACCAGCAGACACAATCAGCCCCAGCATTTT.

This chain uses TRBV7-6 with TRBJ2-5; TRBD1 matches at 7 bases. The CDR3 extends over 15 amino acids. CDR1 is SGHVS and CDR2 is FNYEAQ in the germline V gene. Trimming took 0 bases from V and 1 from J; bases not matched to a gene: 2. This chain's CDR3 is CASSLAGTAQETQYF. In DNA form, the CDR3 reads TGTGCCAGCAGCTTAGCCGGGACAGCCCAAGAGACCCAGTACTTC.

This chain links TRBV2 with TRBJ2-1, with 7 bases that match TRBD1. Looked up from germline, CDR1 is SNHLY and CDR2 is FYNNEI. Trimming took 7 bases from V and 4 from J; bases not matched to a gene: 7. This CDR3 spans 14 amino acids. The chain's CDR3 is CASTNRDSYNEQFF. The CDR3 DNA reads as TGTGCCAGCACTAACCGGGACAGTTACAATGAGCAGTTCTTC.